The 11 T cell receptor beta chains below all came from one sample that was sequenced in a study of identical twins' blood T cells. TCRdb re-analysed the 5' RACE reads in MiXCR, keeping a single row per CDR3 protein. The data show 300,000 to 450,000 distinct CDR3 sequences, 28% seen once. The specimen sequenced was PBMCs. The receptors were sampled from a woman aged 18 to 55 in good health.

The table lists this clonotype with a few counts. This sequence joins TRBV9 and TRBJ2-2, with D possibly being TRBD1 (6 bases). Trimming pared 0 bases from V and 3 bases from J, leaving 12 bases between. Germline CDR1 reads SGDLS; CDR2 reads YYNGEE. This CDR3 spans 16 amino acids. The CDR3 region is CASSVAPQGDTGELFF. The CDR3 DNA follows: TGTGCCAGCAGCGTAGCTCCACAGGGAGACACCGGGGAGCTGTTTTTT.

The sample holds a few counts of this clonotype. This chain uses TRBV7-2 with TRBJ1-1; D gene uncertain. Germline V gene data show CDR1 as SGHTA and CDR2 as FQGNSA. V was shortened by 7 bases and J by 1 base, with 13 bases between the two germline ends. CDR3 size: 14 residues. This chain's CDR3 is CASTADDRNTEAFF. The CDR3 DNA reads TGTGCCAGCACGGCGGACGACCGGAACACTGAAGCTTTCTTT.

The chain employs TRBV6-6 and TRBJ1-2, with no clear D. Germline V gene sequence: CDR1 MNHNY, CDR2 SVGAGI (reference sequence). This CDR3 comprises 12 residues. V was cut by 7 bases and J by 8 bases, with 14 bases left in between. The CDR3 sequence: CASTQQVRGYTF. Written as DNA, the CDR3 is TGTGCCAGCACCCAACAAGTTCGAGGCTACACCTTC.

The gene calls are TRBV2 and TRBJ2-1; either TRBD1 or TRBD2 may supply D (5 bases each). CDR1 SNHLY and CDR2 FYNNEI come from the germline V gene. The CDR3 extends over 14 amino acids. Deletions cut 2 bases from V and 3 bases from J, with 8 bases between. For the CDR3, the DNA is TGTGCCAGCAGTGAACGGGGCCTCTACAATGAGCAGTTCTTC. Encoded protein: CASSERGLYNEQFF. Based on the CDR3 plus reference TRBV2 and TRBJ2-1, the full variable domain is EPEVTQTPSHQVTQMGQEVILRCVPISNHLYFYWYRQILGQKVEFLVSFYNNEISEKSEIFDDQFSVERPDGSNFTLKIRSTKLEDSAMYFCASSERGLYNEQFFGPGTRLTVL.

This clonotype was recorded a few times. The CDR3 nucleotides are TGTGCCAGCAGGTCTCAGTCCCCATTTTCGTACGAGCAGTACTTC. Translated, it gives CASRSQSPFSYEQYF. The chain carries TRBV6-1 and TRBJ2-7; D remains ambiguous. The CDR3 totals 15 residues. V was clipped by 6 bases and J by 4 bases, with 19 bases between them. From germline, CDR1 is MNHNS and CDR2 SASEGT.

The V gene is TRBV2, the J gene TRBJ1-4; D unresolved. The CDR3 is 13 residues long. In germline, CDR1 is SNHLY, CDR2 FYNNEI. V lost 0 bases, J lost 6 bases, and 5 bases lay in between. The CDR3: CASSEAMDEKLFF. The CDR3 DNA follows: TGTGCCAGCAGTGAAGCGATGGATGAAAAACTGTTTTTT.

This clonotype was recorded a few times. This chain joins TRBV6-5 and TRBJ1-1; 10 positions agree with TRBD1. Losses at the gene ends were 0 bases for V and 3 bases for J; bases not matched to a gene: 4. The germline V gene has CDR1 MNHEY and CDR2 SVGAGI. The CDR3 extends over 16 amino acids. The CDR3 DNA follows: TGTGCCAGCAGTTACTCCGGGACAGGGGTCGACACTGAAGCTTTCTTT. This gives the protein CASSYSGTGVDTEAFF.

This chain links TRBV20-1 with TRBJ2-6; 7 bases are a match to TRBD1. CDR3 length: 12 residues. Germline V gives CDR1 DFQATT, CDR2 SNEGSKA (reference sequence). CDR3 residues: CMGQSGANVLTF. As DNA, the CDR3 is TGCATGGGACAGTCTGGGGCCAACGTCCTGACTTTC.

The rearrangement links TRBV20-1 to TRBJ2-3; TRBD2 matches 7 bases. This CDR3 has 12 residues. V lost 7 bases to trimming and J lost 3 bases; unmatched junction nucleotides: 4. Looked up from germline, CDR1 is DFQATT and CDR2 is SNEGSKA (reference sequence). CDR3 sequence (DNA): TGCAGTGTCCAAGCGGGGACAGATACGCAGTATTTT. Its translation: CSVQAGTDTQYF.

This clonotype showed up many times. The chain employs TRBV20-1 and TRBJ2-1; D call uncertain. The germline gives CDR1 DFQATT, CDR2 SNEGSKA (reference sequence). V shed 4 bases and J shed 0 bases, with 13 bases lying between them. The CDR3 spans 15 residues. The CDR3 protein is CSATIPGYSYNEQFF. DNA for the CDR3: TGCAGTGCTACGATTCCGGGCTACTCCTACAATGAGCAGTTCTTC.

This clonotype has at least ten counts. V and J are TRBV7-8 and TRBJ2-3; possibly TRBD1 or TRBD2 for D (5 bases each). CDR1 is SGHVS, CDR2 FQNEAQ, per germline. The CDR3 runs to 15 residues. Trimming left V 5 bases short and J 2 bases short, with 14 bases between. This chain's CDR3 is CASSRGTVLTDTQYF. DNA of the CDR3: TGTGCCAGCAGCCGTGGGACGGTCCTCACAGATACGCAGTATTTT.